This TCR beta chain was retrieved from a study of CD8 T cells in ankylosing spondylitis. General observations from the study: It appeared that ankylosing spondylitis blood was characterized by a TCR beta motif of seven or eight highly homologous variants.

In this sample, this clonotype turned up many times. The antigen remains unidentified. V was pared by 6 bases and J by 5 bases, with 3 bases of the junction left unmatched. CDR3 size: 14 residues. Per germline, CDR1 ENHRY and CDR2 SYGVKD. Each CDR3 protein gets one entry after TCRdb re-called the 5' RACE reads with MiXCR. The table shows about 260,000 distinct CDR3 sequences, with about 24% occurring only once. The clonotype originates from a male donor with ankylosing spondylitis or in good health (not recorded which). Sample: blood, either unsorted or a sorted T cell fraction (not recorded which). The V gene is TRBV10-3, the J gene TRBJ1-6; 8 bases agree with TRBD1. CDR3 region: CAIRKQGDNSPLHF. Written as DNA, the CDR3 is TGTGCCATCAGGAAACAGGGGGATAATTCACCCCTCCACTTT.